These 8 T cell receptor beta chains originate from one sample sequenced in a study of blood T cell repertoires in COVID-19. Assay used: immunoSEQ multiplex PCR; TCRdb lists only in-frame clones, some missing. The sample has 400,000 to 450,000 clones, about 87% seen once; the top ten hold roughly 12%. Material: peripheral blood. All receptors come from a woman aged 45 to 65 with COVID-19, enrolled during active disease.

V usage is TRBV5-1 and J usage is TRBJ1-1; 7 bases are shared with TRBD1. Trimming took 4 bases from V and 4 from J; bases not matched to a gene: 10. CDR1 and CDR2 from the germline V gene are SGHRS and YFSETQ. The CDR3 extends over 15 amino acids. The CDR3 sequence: CASSNTGVGGTEAFF. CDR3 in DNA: TGCGCCAGCAGCAATACAGGGGTAGGGGGCACTGAAGCTTTCTTT.

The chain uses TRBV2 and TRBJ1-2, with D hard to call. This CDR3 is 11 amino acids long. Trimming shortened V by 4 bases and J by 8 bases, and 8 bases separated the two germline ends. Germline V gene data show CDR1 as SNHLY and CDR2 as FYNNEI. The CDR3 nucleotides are TGTGCCAGCAGTGGAACAAACGGCTACACCTTC. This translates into CASSGTNGYTF.

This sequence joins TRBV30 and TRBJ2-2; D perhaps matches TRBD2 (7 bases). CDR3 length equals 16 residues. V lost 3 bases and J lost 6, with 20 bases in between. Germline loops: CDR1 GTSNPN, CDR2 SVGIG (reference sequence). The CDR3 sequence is CAWRLRGGAYPGELFF. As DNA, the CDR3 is TGTGCCTGGAGACTGAGGGGGGGGGCCTACCCCGGGGAGCTGTTTTTT.

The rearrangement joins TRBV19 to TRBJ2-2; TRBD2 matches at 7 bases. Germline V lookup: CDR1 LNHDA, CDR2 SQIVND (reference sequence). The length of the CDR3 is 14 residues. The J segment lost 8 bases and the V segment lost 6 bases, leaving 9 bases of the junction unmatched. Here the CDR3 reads CASSYWGGDGELFF. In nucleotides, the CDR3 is TGTGCCAGTAGCTATTGGGGGGGTGATGGGGAGCTGTTTTTT.

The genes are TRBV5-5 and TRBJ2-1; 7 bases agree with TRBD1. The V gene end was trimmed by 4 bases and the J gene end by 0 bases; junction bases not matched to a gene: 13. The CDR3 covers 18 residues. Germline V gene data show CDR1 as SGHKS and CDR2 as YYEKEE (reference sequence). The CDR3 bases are TGTGCCAGCAGCCTTCGGGACAGACGACGAAGCTCCTACAATGAGCAGTTCTTC. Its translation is CASSLRDRRRSSYNEQFF.

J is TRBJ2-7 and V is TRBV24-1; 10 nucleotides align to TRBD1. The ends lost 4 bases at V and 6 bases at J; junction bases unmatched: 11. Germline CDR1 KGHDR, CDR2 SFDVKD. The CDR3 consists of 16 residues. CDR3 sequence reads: CATSEPTGGGLGEQYF. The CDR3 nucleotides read TGTGCCACCAGTGAACCGACAGGGGGCGGTTTGGGCGAGCAGTACTTC.

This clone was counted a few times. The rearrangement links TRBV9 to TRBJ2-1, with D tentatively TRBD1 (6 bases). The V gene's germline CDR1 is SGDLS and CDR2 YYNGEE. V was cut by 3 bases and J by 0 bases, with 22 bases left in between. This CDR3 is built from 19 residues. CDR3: CASSGGGRASKSSYNEQFF. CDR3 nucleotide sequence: TGTGCCAGCAGCGGTGGGGGCCGCGCCTCCAAGAGCTCCTACAATGAGCAGTTCTTC.

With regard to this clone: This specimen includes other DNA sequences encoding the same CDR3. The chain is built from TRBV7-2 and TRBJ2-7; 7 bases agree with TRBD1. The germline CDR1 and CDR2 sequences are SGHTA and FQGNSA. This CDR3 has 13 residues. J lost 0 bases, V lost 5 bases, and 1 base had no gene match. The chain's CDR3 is CASSRDSSYEQYF. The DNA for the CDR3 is TGTGCCAGCAGCCGGGACAGCTCCTACGAGCAGTACTTC. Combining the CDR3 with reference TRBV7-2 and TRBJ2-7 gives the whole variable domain GAGVSQSPSNKVTEKGKDVELRCDPISGHTALYWYRQSLGQGLEFLIYFQGNSAPDKSGLPSDRFSAERTGGSVSTLTIQRTQQEDSAVYLCASSRDSSYEQYFGPGTRLTVT.